Below, one T cell receptor beta chain is given with its context. The sample originates from a study of cytomegalovirus exposure and HLA in healthy donors. Donors showed nominal health when sampled, although they likely had unrecorded immune exposures. 60 Vbeta and 13 Jbeta primers were used in PCR. TCRdb's table, derived via immunoSEQ multiplex PCR, lists solely in-frame clones and lacks some. The sample lists about 93,000 clones; about four fifths were seen once. CDR3 length: 15 amino acids. From germline, CDR1 is MNHEY and CDR2 SMNVEV (reference sequence). Sequenced sample: PBMCs. The chain carries TRBV27 and TRBJ2-5; the match to TRBD1 covers 10 bases. TRBJ2-7 explains the end of the DNA better; the J call may be wrong. This TCR was sampled from a middle-aged woman in good health and CMV-seronegative. The CDR3 DNA reads TGTGCCAGCAGCTATATCGGACAGGGGGACTACGAGCAGTACTTC. It codes for CASSYIGQGDYEQYF.